The rows below give T cell receptor beta chains drawn from one sample of a study of technical replicates of blood from a handful of donors. Profiled with immunoSEQ multiplex PCR; TCRdb holds only in-frame clones, not every one. The table lists about 75,000 clones, around 91% of them singletons. The sample was T cells isolated from PBMCs. Receptor source: a human donor in good health. CDR3s include the opening cysteine and the closing phenylalanine or tryptophan. The D gene is left open where the match is weak. A row's size may be missing; if present it is once, few, many or a size class.

abundance	v_gene	j_gene	d_gene	CDR3aa	CDR3nt
NA	TRBV2	TRBJ2-7	TRBD2	CASQLAGHVGEQYF	TGTGCCAGCCAACTAGCGGGGCATGTAGGCGAGCAGTACTTC
few	TRBV19	TRBJ2-2	NA	CASRRSNTGELFF	TGTGCCAGTAGGAGATCGAACACCGGGGAGCTGTTTTTT
NA	TRBV4-2	TRBJ1-4	NA	CASSQPREGPTNEKLFF	TGTGCCAGCAGCCAACCCAGGGAAGGGCCGACTAATGAAAAACTGTTTTTT
NA	TRBV25-1	TRBJ2-2	TRBD1	CASSGGQGLTGELFF	TGTGCCAGCAGTGGTGGACAGGGACTGACCGGGGAGCTGTTTTTT
NA	TRBV19	TRBJ2-1	TRBD2	CASRSGSFEQFF	TGTGCCAGTCGCAGCGGGAGTTTTGAGCAGTTCTTC
NA	TRBV6-5	TRBJ1-3	TRBD1	CASSYSGQGANTIYF	TGTGCCAGCAGTTACTCGGGACAGGGGGCCAACACCATATATTTT
NA	TRBV11-2	TRBJ2-3	TRBD1	CASSTSTGGWEDTQYF	TGTGCCAGCAGCACCTCAACAGGGGGGTGGGAAGATACGCAGTATTTT
NA	TRBV10-3	TRBJ2-7	NA	CAISWAYEQYF	TGTGCCATCAGCTGGGCATACGAGCAGTACTTC
NA	TRBV19	TRBJ2-2	TRBD2	CASIPPGRGNGELFF	TGTGCCAGTATTCCCCCTGGGAGGGGAAACGGGGAGCTGTTTTTT
NA	TRBV7-2	TRBJ2-2	TRBD2	CASSLAVSGGGELFF	TGTGCCAGCAGCTTAGCGGTCAGCGGGGGCGGGGAGCTGTTTTTT
NA	TRBV6-6	TRBJ2-3	NA	CASSYSSSSSDTQYF	TGTGCCAGCAGTTACTCGAGTTCTAGCTCGGATACGCAGTATTTT
once	TRBV21-1	TRBJ1-3	NA	CASSKPHSGNTIYF	TGTGCCAGCAGCAAACCACACTCTGGAAACACCATATATTTT
NA	TRBV18	TRBJ2-2	TRBD1	CATLQGTGELFF	TGTGCCACCTTACAGGGGACCGGGGAGCTGTTTTTT
NA	TRBV5-5	TRBJ2-2	NA	CASSLRGSTGELFF	TGTGCCAGCAGCTTAAGGGGAAGCACCGGGGAGCTGTTTTTT
NA	TRBV25-1	TRBJ1-4	TRBD1	CASSEYTSGTEGKKLFF	TGTGCCAGCAGTGAATATACTTCCGGGACAGAAGGAAAAAAACTGTTTTTT
NA	TRBV12-1	TRBJ2-5	NA	CASSSETSEQETQYF	TGTGCCAGCAGCTCTGAGACTAGCGAACAAGAGACCCAGTACTTC
once	TRBV30	TRBJ1-5	TRBD1	CAWSAPYTNFSRDRLYSNQPQHF	TGTGCCTGGAGTGCACCCTACACCAATTTCTCCCGGGACAGATTATATAGCAATCAGCCCCAGCATTTT
few	TRBV6-1	TRBJ1-1	NA	CASREPYTEAFF	TGTGCCAGCAGGGAGCCATACACTGAAGCTTTCTTT
NA	TRBV29-1	TRBJ1-2	NA	CSVGDTSRGYGYTF	TGCAGCGTAGGGGACACCTCCCGTGGGTATGGCTACACCTTC
NA	TRBV19	TRBJ2-7	NA	CASTPRQGGNEQYF	TGTGCCAGTACTCCTAGACAGGGAGGAAACGAGCAGTACTTC
NA	TRBV27	TRBJ2-3	NA	CASSRQAPDTQYF	TGTGCCAGCAGTAGGCAGGCCCCAGATACGCAGTATTTT
once	TRBV29-1	TRBJ1-1	NA	CSVDPGRTVTEAFF	TGCAGCGTGGACCCCGGGAGGACCGTCACTGAAGCTTTCTTT
NA	TRBV6-1	TRBJ1-2	TRBD1	CASSETLTGTGDYGYTF	TGTGCCAGCAGTGAAACTCTGACCGGGACAGGGGACTATGGCTACACCTTC
NA	TRBV9	TRBJ2-1	TRBD2	CASSITSGSYNEQFF	TGTGCCAGCAGCATAACTAGCGGGTCCTACAATGAGCAGTTCTTC
NA	TRBV5-6	TRBJ2-7	TRBD1	CASSQQGWEQYF	TGTGCCAGCAGTCAACAGGGGTGGGAGCAGTACTTC
once	TRBV5-1	TRBJ1-1	NA	CASSKNPGVQTEAFF	TGCGCCAGCAGCAAGAATCCCGGGGTACAGACTGAAGCTTTCTTT